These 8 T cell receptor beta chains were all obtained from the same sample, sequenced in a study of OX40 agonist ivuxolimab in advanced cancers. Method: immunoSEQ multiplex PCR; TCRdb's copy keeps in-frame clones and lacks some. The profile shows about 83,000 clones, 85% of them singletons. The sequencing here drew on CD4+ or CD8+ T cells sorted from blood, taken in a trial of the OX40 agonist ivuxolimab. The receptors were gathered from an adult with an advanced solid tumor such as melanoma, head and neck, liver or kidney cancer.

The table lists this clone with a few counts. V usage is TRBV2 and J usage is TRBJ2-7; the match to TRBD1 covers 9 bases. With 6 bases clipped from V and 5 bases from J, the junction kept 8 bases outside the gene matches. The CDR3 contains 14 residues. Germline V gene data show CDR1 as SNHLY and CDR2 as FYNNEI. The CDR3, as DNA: TGTGCCAGCAGCGTAAGGACAGGGGTCAACGAGCAGTACTTC. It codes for CASSVRTGVNEQYF.

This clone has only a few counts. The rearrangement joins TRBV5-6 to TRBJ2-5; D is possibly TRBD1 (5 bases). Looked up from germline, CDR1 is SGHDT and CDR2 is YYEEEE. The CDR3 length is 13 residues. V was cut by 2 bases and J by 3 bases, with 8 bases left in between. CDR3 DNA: TGTGCCAGCAGCTTCGACAGAAAAGAGACCCAGTACTTC. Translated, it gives CASSFDRKETQYF.

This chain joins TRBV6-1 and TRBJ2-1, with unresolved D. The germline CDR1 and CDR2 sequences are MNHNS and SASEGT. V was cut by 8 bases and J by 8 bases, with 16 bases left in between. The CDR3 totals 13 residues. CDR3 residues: CASLVLGKYEQFF. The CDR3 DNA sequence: TGTGCCAGCCTGGTTCTGGGGAAATATGAGCAGTTCTTC.

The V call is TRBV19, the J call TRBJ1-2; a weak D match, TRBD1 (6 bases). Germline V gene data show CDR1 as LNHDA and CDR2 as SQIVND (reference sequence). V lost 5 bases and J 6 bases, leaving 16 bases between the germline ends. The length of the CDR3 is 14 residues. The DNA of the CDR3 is TGTGCCAGTAGTCCACAGGGACCCGGTGATGGCTACACCTTC. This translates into CASSPQGPGDGYTF.

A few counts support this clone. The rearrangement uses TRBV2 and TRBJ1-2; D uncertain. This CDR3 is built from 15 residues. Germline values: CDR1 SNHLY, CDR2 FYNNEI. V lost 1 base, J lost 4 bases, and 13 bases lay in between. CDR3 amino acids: CASSEGLLPAYGYTF. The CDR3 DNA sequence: TGTGCCAGCAGTGAAGGTCTCCTTCCAGCCTATGGCTACACCTTC.

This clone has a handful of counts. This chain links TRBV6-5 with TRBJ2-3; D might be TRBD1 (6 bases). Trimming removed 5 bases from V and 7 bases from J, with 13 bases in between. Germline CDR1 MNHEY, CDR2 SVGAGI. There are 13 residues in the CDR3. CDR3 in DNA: TGTGCCAGCAGTGAGGGACACCCAAATACGCAGTATTTT. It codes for CASSEGHPNTQYF.

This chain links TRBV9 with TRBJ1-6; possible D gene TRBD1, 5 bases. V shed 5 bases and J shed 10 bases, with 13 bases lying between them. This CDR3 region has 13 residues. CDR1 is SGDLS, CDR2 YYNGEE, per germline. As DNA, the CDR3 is TGTGCCAGCAGTCCCGGGACTGGGTCACCCCTCCACTTT. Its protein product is CASSPGTGSPLHF.

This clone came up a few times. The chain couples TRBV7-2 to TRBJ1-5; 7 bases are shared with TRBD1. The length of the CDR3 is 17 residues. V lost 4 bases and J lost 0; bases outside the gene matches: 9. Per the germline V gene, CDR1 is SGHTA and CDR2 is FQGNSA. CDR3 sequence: CASSSGTDLYSNQPQHF. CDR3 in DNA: TGTGCCAGCAGCTCCGGGACAGACCTATATAGCAATCAGCCCCAGCATTTT.